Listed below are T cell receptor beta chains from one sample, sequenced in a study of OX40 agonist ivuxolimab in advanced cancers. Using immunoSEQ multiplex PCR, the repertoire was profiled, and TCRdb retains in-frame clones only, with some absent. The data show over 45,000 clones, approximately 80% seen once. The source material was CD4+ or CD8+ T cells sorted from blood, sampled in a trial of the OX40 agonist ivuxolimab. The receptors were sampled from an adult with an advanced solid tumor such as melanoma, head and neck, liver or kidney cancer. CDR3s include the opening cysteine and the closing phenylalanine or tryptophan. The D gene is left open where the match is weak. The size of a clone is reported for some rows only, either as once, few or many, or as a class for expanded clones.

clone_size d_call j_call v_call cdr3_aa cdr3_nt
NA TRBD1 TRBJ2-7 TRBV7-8 CASSLGIGGRSSYEQYF TGTGCCAGCAGCTTAGGTATAGGGGGCCGTAGCTCCTACGAGCAGTACTTC
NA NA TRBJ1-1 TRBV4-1 CASSQDFGGRLAEAFF TGCGCCAGCAGCCAAGATTTTGGGGGGCGCCTAGCTGAAGCTTTCTTT
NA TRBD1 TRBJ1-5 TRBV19 CASSTNRDRYNQPQHF TGTGCCAGTAGTACGAACCGGGACAGGTACAATCAGCCCCAGCATTTT
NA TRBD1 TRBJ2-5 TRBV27 CASSLGWRDRVETQYF TGTGCCAGCAGTTTAGGATGGCGGGACAGGGTAGAGACCCAGTACTTC
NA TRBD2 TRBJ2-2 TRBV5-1 CASGKGLAGNTGELFF TGCGCCAGCGGAAAGGGACTAGCGGGAAACACCGGGGAGCTGTTTTTT
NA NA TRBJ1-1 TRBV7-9 CASSSSIMNTEAFF TGTGCCAGCAGCTCGTCGATAATGAACACTGAAGCTTTCTTT
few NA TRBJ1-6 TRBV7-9 CASSPVPGNSPLHF TGTGCCAGCAGCCCCGTCCCCGGGAATTCACCCCTCCACTTT
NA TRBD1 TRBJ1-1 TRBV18 CASSPRQGSMNTEAFF TGTGCCAGCTCACCCCGACAGGGATCCATGAACACTGAAGCTTTCTTT
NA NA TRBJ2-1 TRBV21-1 CASSKTSGEPSSYNEQFF TGTGCCAGCAGCAAAACTAGCGGGGAACCGAGCTCCTACAATGAGCAGTTCTTC
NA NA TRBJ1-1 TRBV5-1 CASSLEQHTEAFF TGCGCCAGCAGCTTGGAACAGCACACTGAAGCTTTCTTT
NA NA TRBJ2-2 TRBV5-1 CASSPRGANTGELFF TGCGCCAGCAGCCCTCGGGGGGCTAACACCGGGGAGCTGTTTTTT
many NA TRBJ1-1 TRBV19 CASSSGLLNTEAFF TGTGCCAGTAGTAGCGGGCTACTGAACACTGAAGCTTTCTTT
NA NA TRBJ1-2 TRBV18 CASSPPAGSSYTF TGTGCCAGCTCACCTCCTGCCGGGTCTAGCTACACCTTC
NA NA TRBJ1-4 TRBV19 CASSSGLGGNEKLFF TGTGCCAGTAGCTCCGGACTGGGCGGTAATGAAAAACTGTTTTTT
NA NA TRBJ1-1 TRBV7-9 CASSFRSNTEAFF TGTGCCAGCAGCTTTAGATCTAACACTGAAGCTTTCTTT
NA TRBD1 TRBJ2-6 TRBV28 CASSLGSGQPGANVLTF TGTGCCAGCAGTTTAGGATCGGGACAGCCTGGGGCCAACGTCCTGACTTTC
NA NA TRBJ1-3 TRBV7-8 CASSVTGSGNTIYF TGTGCCAGCAGCGTTACAGGCTCTGGAAACACCATATATTTT
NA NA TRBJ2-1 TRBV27 CASSLPGTLTNEQFF TGTGCCAGCAGTTTACCCGGGACTCTTACCAATGAGCAGTTCTTC
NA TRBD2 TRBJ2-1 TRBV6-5 CASSYGLAGGAEQFF TGTGCCAGCAGTTATGGACTAGCGGGAGGGGCTGAGCAGTTCTTC
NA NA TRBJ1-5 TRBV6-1 CASATGWNSNQPQHF TGTGCCAGCGCGACGGGGTGGAATAGCAATCAGCCCCAGCATTTT
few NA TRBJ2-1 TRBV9 CASSVVNVGNEQFF TGTGCCAGCAGCGTAGTAAATGTTGGAAATGAGCAGTTCTTC
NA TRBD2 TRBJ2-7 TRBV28 CASTPGGGGLTYEQYF TGTGCCAGCACCCCCGGTGGCGGGGGACTTACCTACGAGCAGTACTTC
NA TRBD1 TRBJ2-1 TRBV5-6 CASSGSDRVNEQFF TGTGCCAGCAGCGGGTCTGACAGGGTGAATGAGCAGTTCTTC
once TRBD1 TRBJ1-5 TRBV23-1 CASSTTWTGASSNQPQHF TGCGCCAGCAGTACCACCTGGACAGGGGCCTCGAGCAATCAGCCCCAGCATTTT
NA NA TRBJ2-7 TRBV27 CASSDYPGTSYEQYF TGTGCCAGCAGTGATTACCCAGGGACTTCCTACGAGCAGTACTTC
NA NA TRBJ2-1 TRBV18 CASSPRTQVYNEQFF TGTGCCAGCTCACCACGGACACAGGTCTACAATGAGCAGTTCTTC
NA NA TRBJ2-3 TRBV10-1 CASTRGGVQDTQYF TGCGCTTCCACAAGGGGCGGGGTGCAGGATACGCAGTATTTT
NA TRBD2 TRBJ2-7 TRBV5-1 CASSLTGREDEQYF TGCGCCAGCAGCTTGACAGGACGGGAGGACGAGCAGTACTTC
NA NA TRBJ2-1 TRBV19 CASSRAEGLGRLNEQFF TGTGCCAGTAGTCGGGCCGAGGGTTTGGGACGTCTGAATGAGCAGTTCTTC
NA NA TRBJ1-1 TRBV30 CAWSRQNTEAFF TGTGCCTGGAGCCGCCAGAACACTGAAGCTTTCTTT
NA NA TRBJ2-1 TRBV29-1 CSVDGRGKSSYNEQFF TGCAGCGTTGATGGCAGGGGAAAAAGCTCCTACAATGAGCAGTTCTTC
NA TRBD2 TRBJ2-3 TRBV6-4 CASSPGRYDTQYF TGTGCCAGCAGCCCCGGGAGGTACGATACGCAGTATTTT
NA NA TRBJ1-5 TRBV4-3 CASSQRGGSQPQHF TGCGCCAGCAGCCAAAGGGGGGGGAGCCAGCCCCAGCATTTT
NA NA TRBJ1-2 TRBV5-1 CASRRGDGYTF TGCGCCAGCCGGCGGGGAGATGGCTACACCTTC
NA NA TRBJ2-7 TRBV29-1 CSVAAQGSWEQYF TGCAGCGTAGCGGCTCAGGGGTCTTGGGAGCAGTACTTC
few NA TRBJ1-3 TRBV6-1 CASRLAGHGNTIYF TGTGCCAGCAGGCTCGCCGGACATGGAAACACCATATATTTT
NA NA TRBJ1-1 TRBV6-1 CASRVNTEAFF TGTGCCAGCCGGGTGAACACTGAAGCTTTCTTT
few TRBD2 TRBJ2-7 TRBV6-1 CASSQTSGFPYEQYF TGTGCCAGCAGCCAGACTAGCGGGTTTCCCTACGAGCAGTACTTC
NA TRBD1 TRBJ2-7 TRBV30 CAWTRQGHEQYF TGTGCCTGGACCCGACAGGGTCACGAGCAGTACTTC